The T cell receptor (beta chain) described here comes from a study of blood T cell repertoires in COVID-19. Across the whole study: Samples taken during acute and convalescent COVID-19 were collected in the United States, Italy and Spain. The analysed material was cDNA or gDNA that came from T cells, B-cell-depleted T cells, or PBMCs.

As originally analysed: The authors estimated nucleated cell counts from reference gene primer amplification. Repertoires were generated with immunoSEQ multiplex PCR, while TCRdb's copy carries only in-frame clones and drops some. V, J and clone size derive from that table, while D and trimming were established from the DNA sequence. The profile shows some 170,000 clones, over 80% of them singletons. This CDR3 is 17 amino acids long. Germline V gene data show CDR1 as LNHDA and CDR2 as SQIVND (reference sequence). V lost 7 bases and J lost 1; bases outside the gene matches: 12. The sequence was obtained from a woman in her seventies with acute or convalescent COVID-19. Sequences were obtained from peripheral blood. The V call is TRBV19, the J call TRBJ1-3; TRBD1 aligns across 8 bases. This chain's CDR3 is CASKWRQGAVSGNTIYF. In nucleotides, the CDR3 is TGTGCCAGTAAATGGAGGCAGGGGGCAGTTTCTGGAAACACCATATATTTT.